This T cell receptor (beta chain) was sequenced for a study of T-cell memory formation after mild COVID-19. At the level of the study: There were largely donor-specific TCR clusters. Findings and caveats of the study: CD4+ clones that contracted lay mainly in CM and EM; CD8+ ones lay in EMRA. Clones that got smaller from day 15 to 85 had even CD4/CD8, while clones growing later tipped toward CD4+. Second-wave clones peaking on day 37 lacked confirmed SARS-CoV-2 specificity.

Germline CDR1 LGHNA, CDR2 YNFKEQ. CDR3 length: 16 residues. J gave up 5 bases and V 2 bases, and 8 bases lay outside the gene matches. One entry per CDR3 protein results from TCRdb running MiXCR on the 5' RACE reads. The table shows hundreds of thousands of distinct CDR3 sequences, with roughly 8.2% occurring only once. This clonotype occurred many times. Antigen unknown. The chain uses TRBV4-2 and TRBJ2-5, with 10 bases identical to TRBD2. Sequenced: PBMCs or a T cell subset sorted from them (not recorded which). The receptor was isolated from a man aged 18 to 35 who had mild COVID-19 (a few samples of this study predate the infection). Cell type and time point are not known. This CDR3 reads CASSQLSGGAAETQYF. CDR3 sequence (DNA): TGTGCCAGCAGCCAATTGAGCGGGGGGGCCGCCGAGACCCAGTACTTC.